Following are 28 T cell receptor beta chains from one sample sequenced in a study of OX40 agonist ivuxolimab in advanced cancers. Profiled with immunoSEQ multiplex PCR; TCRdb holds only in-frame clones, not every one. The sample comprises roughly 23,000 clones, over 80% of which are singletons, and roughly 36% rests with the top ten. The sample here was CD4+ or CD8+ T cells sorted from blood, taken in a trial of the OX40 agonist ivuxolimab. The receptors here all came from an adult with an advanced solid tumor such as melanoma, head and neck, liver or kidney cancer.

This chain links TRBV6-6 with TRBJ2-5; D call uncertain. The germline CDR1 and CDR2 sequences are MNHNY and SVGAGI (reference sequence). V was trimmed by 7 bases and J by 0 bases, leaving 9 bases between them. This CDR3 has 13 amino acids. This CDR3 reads CASKRPYQETQYF. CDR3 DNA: TGTGCCAGCAAGCGACCTTACCAAGAGACCCAGTACTTC.

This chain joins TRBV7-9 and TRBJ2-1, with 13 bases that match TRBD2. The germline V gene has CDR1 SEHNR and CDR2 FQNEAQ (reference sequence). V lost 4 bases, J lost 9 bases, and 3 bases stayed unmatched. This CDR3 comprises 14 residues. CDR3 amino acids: CASSWTSGRGEQFF. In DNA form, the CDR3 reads TGTGCCAGCAGCTGGACTAGCGGGAGAGGTGAGCAGTTCTTC. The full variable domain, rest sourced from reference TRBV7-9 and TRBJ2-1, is DTGVSQNPRHKITKRGQNVTFRCDPISEHNRLYWYRQTLGQGPEFLTYFQNEAQLEKSRLLSDRFSAERPKGSFSTLEIQRTEQGDSAMYLCASSWTSGRGEQFFGPGTRLTVL.

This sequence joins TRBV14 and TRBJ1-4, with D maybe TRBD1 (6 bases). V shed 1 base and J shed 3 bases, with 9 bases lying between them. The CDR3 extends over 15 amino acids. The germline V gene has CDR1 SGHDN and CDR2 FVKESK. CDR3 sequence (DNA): TGTGCCAGCAGCCAAGGGGGGCTGTCTAATGAAAAACTGTTTTTT. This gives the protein CASSQGGLSNEKLFF.

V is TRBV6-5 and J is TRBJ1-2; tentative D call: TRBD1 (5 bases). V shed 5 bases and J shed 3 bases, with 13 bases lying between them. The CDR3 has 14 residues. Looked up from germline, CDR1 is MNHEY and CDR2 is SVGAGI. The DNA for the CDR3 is TGTGCCAGCAGTGTGACGGGGGAAGACTATGGCTACACCTTC. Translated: CASSVTGEDYGYTF.

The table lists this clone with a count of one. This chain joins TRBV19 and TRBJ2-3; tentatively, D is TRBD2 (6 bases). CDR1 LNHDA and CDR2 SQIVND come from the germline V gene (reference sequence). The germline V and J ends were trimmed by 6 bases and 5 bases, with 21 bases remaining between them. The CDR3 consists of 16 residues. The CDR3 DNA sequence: TGTGCCAGTAGCACGATGGAGGGGCTGATCGGAGATACGCAGTATTTT. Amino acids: CASSTMEGLIGDTQYF.

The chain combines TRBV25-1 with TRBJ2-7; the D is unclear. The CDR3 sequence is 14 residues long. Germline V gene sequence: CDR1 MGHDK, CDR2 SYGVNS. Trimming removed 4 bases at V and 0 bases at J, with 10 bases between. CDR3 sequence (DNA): TGTGCCAGCAGTGGTACACCGAGCTCCTACGAGCAGTACTTC. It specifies CASSGTPSSYEQYF.

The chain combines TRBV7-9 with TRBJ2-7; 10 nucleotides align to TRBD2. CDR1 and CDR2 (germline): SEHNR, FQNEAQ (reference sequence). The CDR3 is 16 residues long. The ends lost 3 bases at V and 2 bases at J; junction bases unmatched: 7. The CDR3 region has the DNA TGTGCCAGCAGCTTGGCCCAGCGGGAGGGTACCTACGAGCAGTACTTC. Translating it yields CASSLAQREGTYEQYF.

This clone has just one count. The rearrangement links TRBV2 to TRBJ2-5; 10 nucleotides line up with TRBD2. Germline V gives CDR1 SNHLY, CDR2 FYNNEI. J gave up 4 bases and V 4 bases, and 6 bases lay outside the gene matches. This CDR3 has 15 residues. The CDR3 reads CASSGPGTSVETQYF. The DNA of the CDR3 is TGTGCCAGCAGTGGCCCCGGGACTAGCGTAGAGACCCAGTACTTC.

CDR3 residues: CSAREWDEQFF. CDR3 DNA sequence: TGCAGTGCTAGGGAATGGGATGAGCAGTTCTTC. V and J are TRBV20-1 and TRBJ2-1; D unresolved. The CDR3 length is 11 residues. V was cut by 3 bases and J by 8 bases, with 8 bases left in between. Germline V gene data show CDR1 as DFQATT and CDR2 as SNEGSKA (reference sequence).

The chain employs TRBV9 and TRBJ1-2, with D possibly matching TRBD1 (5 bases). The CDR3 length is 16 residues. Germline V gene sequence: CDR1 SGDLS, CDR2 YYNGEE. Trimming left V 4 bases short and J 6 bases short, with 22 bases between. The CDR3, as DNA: TGTGCCAGCAGCTCAAGTAGTAGAGAGGGGCCGAATGGCTACACCTTC. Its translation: CASSSSSREGPNGYTF. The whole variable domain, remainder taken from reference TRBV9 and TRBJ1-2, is DSGVTQTPKHLITATGQRVTLRCSPRSGDLSVYWYQQSLDQGLQFLIQYYNGEERAKGNILERFSAQQFPDLHSELNLSSLELGDSALYFCASSSSSREGPNGYTFGSGTRLTVV.

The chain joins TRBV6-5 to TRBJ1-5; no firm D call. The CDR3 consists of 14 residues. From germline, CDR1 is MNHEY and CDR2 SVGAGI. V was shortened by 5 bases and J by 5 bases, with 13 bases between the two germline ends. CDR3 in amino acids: CASSLIRGDQPQHF. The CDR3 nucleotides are TGTGCCAGCAGTCTCATTCGGGGTGATCAGCCCCAGCATTTT.

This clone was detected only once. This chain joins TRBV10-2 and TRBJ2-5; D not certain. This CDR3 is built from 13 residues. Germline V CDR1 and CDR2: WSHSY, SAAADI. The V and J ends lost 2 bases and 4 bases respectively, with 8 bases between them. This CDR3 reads CASSEGMGETQYF. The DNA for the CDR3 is TGCGCCAGCAGTGAGGGGATGGGAGAGACCCAGTACTTC.

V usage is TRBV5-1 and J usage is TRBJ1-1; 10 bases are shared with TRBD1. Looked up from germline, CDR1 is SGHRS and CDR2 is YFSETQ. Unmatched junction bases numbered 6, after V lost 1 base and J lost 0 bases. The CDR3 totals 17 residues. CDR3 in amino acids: CASSLSRDRGLNTEAFF. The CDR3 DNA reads TGCGCCAGCAGCTTGAGTAGGGACAGGGGACTGAACACTGAAGCTTTCTTT.

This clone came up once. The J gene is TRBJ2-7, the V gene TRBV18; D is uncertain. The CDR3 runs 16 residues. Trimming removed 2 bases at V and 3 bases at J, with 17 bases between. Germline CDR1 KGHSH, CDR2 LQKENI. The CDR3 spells CASSPTPMLTFYEQYF. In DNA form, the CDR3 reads TGTGCCAGCTCACCAACCCCCATGCTGACTTTCTACGAGCAGTACTTC. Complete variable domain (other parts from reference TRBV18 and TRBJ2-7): NAGVMQNPRHLVRRRGQEARLRCSPMKGHSHVYWYRQLPEEGLKFMVYLQKENIIDESGMPKERFSAEFPKEGPSILRIQQVVRGDSAAYFCASSPTPMLTFYEQYFGPGTRLTVT.

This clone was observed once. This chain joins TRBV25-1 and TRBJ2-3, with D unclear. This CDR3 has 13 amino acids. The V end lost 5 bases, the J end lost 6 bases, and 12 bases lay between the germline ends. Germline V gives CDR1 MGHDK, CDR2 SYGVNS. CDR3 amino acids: CASSIDLSDTQYF. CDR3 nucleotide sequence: TGTGCCAGCAGTATAGACCTTTCTGATACGCAGTATTTT. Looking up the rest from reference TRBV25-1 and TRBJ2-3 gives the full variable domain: EADIYQTPRYLVIGTGKKITLECSQTMGHDKMYWYQQDPGMELHLIHYSYGVNSTEKGDLSSESTVSRIRTEHFPLTLESARPSHTSQYLCASSIDLSDTQYFGPGTRLTVL.

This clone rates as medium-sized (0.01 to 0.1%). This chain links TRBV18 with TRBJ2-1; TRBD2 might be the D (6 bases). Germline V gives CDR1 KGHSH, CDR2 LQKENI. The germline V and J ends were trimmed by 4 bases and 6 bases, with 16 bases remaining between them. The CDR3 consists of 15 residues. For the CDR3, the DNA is TGTGCCAGCTCACTCAACCCCTCCGGGGGCAATGAGCAGTTCTTC. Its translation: CASSLNPSGGNEQFF.

CDR3 sequence: CASSIRGQTSDGYTF. The CDR3 DNA follows: TGTGCCAGCAGCATTAGGGGACAGACCTCTGATGGCTACACCTTC. J is TRBJ1-2 and V is TRBV13, with 7 positions matching TRBD1. J was trimmed by 6 bases and V by 5 bases; bases with no gene match: 12. CDR1 is PRHDT and CDR2 is FYEKMQ in the germline V gene (reference sequence). This CDR3 comprises 15 residues.

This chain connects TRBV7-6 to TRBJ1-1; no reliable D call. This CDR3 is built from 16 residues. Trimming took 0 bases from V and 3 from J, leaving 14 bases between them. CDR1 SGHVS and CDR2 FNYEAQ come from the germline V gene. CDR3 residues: CASSLAAGAPYTEAFF. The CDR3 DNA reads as TGTGCCAGCAGCTTAGCAGCAGGAGCCCCCTACACTGAAGCTTTCTTT.

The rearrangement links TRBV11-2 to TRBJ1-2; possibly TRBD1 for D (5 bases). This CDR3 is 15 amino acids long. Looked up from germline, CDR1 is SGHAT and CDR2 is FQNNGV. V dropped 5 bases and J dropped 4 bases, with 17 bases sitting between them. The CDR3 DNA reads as TGTGCCAGCAGCCCCACTTCCGGGACGATCTATGGCTACACCTTC. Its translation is CASSPTSGTIYGYTF.

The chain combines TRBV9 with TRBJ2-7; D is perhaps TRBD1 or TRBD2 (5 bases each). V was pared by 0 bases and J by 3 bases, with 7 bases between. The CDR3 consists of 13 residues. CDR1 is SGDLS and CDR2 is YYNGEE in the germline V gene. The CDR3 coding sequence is TGTGCCAGCAGCGTAGGAGGGGACTACGAGCAGTACTTC. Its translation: CASSVGGDYEQYF.

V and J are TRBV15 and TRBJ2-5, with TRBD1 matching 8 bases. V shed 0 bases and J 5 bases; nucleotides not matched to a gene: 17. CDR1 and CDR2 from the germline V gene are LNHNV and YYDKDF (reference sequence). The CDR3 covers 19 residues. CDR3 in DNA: TGTGCCACCAGCAGAGATCCCCGACAGGGGATCGGCACAAGGGAGACCCAGTACTTC. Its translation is CATSRDPRQGIGTRETQYF.

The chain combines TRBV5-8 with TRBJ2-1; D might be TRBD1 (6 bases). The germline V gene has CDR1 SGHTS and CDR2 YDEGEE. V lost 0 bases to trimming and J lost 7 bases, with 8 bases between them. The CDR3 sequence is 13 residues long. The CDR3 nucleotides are TGTGCCAGCAGCTTGGGGGGGCGAAATGAGCAGTTCTTC. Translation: CASSLGGRNEQFF.

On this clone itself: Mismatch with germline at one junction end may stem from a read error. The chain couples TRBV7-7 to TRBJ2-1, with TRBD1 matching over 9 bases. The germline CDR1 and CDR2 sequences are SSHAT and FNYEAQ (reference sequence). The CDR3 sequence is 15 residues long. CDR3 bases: TGTGCTAGCAGCCTCCGGACAGGGGACTACAATGAGCAGTTCTTC. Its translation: CASSLRTGDYNEQFF.

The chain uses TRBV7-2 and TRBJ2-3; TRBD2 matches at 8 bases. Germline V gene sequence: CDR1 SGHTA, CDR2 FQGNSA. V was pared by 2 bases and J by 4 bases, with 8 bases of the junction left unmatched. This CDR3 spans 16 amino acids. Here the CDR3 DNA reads TGTGCCAGCAGCTTACAGGACGGGGGGGCGGCAGATACGCAGTATTTT. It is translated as CASSLQDGGAADTQYF.

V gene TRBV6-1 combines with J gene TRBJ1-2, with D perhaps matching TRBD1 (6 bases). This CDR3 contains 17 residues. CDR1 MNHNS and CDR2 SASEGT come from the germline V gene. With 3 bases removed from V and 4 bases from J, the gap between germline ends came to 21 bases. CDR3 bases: TGTGCCAGCAGTGATGGCGAACGGGGGGGGCTGTTCTATGGCTACACCTTC. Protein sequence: CASSDGERGGLFYGYTF.

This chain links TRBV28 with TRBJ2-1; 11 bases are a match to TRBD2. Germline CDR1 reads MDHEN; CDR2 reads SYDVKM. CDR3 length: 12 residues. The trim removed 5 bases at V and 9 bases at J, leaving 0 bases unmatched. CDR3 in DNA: TGTGCCAGCAGTGGGACTAGCGGTGAGCAGTTCTTC. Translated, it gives CASSGTSGEQFF.

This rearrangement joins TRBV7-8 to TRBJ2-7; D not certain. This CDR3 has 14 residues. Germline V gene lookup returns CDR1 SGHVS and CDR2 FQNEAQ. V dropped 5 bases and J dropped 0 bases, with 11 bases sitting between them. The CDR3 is CASSQVGSSYEQYF. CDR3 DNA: TGTGCCAGCAGCCAAGTAGGCAGCTCCTACGAGCAGTACTTC. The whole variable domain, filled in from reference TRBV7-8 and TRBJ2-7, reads GAGVSQSPRYKVAKRGQDVALRCDPISGHVSLFWYQQALGQGPEFLTYFQNEAQLDKSGLPSDRFFAERPEGSVSTLKIQRTQQEDSAVYLCASSQVGSSYEQYFGPGTRLTVT.

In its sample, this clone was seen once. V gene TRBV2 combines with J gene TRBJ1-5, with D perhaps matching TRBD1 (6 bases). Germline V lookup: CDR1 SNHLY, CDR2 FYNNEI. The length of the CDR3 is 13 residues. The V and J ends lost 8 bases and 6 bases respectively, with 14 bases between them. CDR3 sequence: CASATGYSQPQHF. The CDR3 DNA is TGTGCCAGCGCGACAGGATACAGTCAGCCCCAGCATTTT.